This entry lists 4 T cell receptor beta chains sequenced from one sample in a study of T-cell reconstitution after alpha-beta-depleted transplantation in children. The TCRbeta library was prepared with unique molecular identifiers. Each CDR3 protein gets one entry after TCRdb re-called the PCR reads with MiXCR. In the table there are 200,000 to 250,000 distinct CDR3 sequences, around 7% of which are singletons. The starting material was PBMCs, obtained before TCRalphabeta/CD19-depleted stem cell transplant. The origin of the receptors is a boy aged 2 to 10 with acute lymphoblastic leukemia, due to receive a stem cell transplant.

This clonotype counts as medium-sized. The chain uses TRBV2 and TRBJ2-1; TRBD2 matches at 8 bases. V gave up 10 bases and J gave up 6 bases; unmatched junction bases: 14. Germline-derived CDR1 and CDR2 are SNHLY and FYNNEI. This CDR3 comprises 15 residues. CDR3 sequence: CATQPAGREGNEQFF. Here the CDR3 DNA reads TGTGCCACACAGCCGGCGGGACGGGAGGGCAATGAGCAGTTCTTC.

The CDR3 coding sequence is TGCAGTGCTAGGATTCTGGGGGGATTAAACACTGAAGCTTTCTTT. It codes for CSARILGGLNTEAFF. The chain uses TRBV20-1 and TRBJ1-1; D is possibly TRBD1 (5 bases). Germline V lookup: CDR1 DFQATT, CDR2 SNEGSKA (reference sequence). The CDR3 loop spans 15 amino acids. V lost 3 bases and J lost 2, with 16 bases in between.

This clonotype was counted at least ten times. The V call is TRBV20-1, the J call TRBJ2-7, with a possible D match to TRBD1 (6 bases). The ends were cut back, 6 bases at V and 3 bases at J, with 18 bases in the middle. Germline-derived CDR1 and CDR2 are DFQATT and SNEGSKA (reference sequence). The CDR3 is 14 residues long. The CDR3 loop is CSAGGPGGLYEQYF. CDR3 in DNA: TGCAGTGCAGGGGGACCTGGGGGTCTCTACGAGCAGTACTTC.

This clonotype was recorded many times. V usage is TRBV3-1 and J usage is TRBJ2-5; no firm D call. CDR1 is LGHDT and CDR2 is YNNKEL in the germline V gene (reference sequence). CDR3 length equals 12 residues. V shed 4 bases and J shed 7 bases, with 10 bases lying between them. The CDR3 DNA reads TGTGCCAGCAGCCGACGTAACCCGACCCAGTACTTC. It translates to CASSRRNPTQYF.